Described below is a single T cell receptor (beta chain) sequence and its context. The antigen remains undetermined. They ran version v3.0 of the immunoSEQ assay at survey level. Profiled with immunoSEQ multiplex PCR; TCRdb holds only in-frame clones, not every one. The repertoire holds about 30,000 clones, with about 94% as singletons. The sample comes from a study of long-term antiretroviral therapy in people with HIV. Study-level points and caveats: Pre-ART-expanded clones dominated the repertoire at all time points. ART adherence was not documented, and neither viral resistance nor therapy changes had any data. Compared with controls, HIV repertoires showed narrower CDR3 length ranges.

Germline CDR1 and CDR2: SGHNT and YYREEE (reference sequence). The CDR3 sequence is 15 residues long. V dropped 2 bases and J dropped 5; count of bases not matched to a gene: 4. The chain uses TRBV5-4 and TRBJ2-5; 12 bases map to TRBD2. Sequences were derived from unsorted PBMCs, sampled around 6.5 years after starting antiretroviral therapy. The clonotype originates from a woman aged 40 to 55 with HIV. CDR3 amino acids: CASSFLAGGQETQYF. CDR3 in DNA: TGTGCCAGCAGCTTTCTAGCGGGGGGGCAGGAGACCCAGTACTTC.